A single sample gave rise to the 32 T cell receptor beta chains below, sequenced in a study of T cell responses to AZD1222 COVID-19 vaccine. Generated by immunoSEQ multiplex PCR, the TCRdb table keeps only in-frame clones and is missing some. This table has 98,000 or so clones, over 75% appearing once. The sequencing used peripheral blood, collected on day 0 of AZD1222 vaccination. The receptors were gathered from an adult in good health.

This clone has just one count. The DNA of the CDR3 is TGCAGCGTTCCCAAACAGGGGCCAGATACGCAGTATTTT. As protein: CSVPKQGPDTQYF. The rearrangement links TRBV29-1 to TRBJ2-3, with 7 nucleotides matching TRBD1. This CDR3 is 13 amino acids long. Germline assignment: CDR1 SQVTM and CDR2 ANQGSEA. Trimming cost V 5 bases and J 4 bases; bases outside gene matches: 6.

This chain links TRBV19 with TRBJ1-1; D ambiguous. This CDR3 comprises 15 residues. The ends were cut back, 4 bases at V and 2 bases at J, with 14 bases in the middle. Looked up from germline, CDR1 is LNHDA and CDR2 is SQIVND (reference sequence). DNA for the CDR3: TGTGCCAGTAGTACTTTCACGACCTCTAACACTGAAGCTTTCTTT. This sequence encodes CASSTFTTSNTEAFF.

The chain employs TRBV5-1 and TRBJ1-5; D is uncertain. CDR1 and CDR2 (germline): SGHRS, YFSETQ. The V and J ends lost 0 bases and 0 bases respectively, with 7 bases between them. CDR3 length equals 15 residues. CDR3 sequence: CASSLVPASNQPQHF. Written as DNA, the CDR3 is TGCGCCAGCAGCTTGGTACCAGCTAGCAATCAGCCCCAGCATTTT.

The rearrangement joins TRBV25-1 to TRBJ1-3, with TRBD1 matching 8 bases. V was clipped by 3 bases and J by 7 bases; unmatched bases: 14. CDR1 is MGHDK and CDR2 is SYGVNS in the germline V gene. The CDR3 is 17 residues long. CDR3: CASSDVRDRIGPNTIYF. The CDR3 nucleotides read TGTGCCAGCAGTGACGTTCGGGACAGGATAGGGCCTAACACCATATATTTT.

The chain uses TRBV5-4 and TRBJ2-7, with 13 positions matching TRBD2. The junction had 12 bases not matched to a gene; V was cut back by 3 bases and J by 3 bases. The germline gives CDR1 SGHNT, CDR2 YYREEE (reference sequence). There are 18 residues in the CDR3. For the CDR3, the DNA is TGTGCCAGCAGCTGGGGGGCCGGCGGGACTAGCGGGAACTACGAGCAGTACTTC. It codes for CASSWGAGGTSGNYEQYF.

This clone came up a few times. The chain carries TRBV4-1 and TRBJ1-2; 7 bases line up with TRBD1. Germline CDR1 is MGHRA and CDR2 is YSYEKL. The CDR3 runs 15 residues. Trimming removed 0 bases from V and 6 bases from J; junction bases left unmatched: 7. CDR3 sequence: CASSQDRAGGDGYTF. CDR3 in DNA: TGCGCCAGCAGCCAAGATAGGGCAGGGGGTGATGGCTACACCTTC.

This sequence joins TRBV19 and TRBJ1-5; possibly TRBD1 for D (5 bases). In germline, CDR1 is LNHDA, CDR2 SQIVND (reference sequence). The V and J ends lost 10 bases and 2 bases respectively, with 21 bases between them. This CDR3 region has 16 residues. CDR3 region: CATLPWAGGGNQPQHF. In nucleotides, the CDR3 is TGTGCCACCCTCCCATGGGCGGGGGGGGGCAATCAGCCCCAGCATTTT. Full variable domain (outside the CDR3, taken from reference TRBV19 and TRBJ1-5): DGGITQSPKYLFRKEGQNVTLSCEQNLNHDAMYWYRQDPGQGLRLIYYSQIVNDFQKGDIAEGYSVSREKKESFPLTVTSAQKNPTAFYLCATLPWAGGGNQPQHFGDGTRLSIL.

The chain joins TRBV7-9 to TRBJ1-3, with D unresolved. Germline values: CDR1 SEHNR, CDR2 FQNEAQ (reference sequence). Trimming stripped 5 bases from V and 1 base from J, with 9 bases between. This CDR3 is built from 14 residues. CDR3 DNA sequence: TGTGCCAGCAGCCGAAGAGCGTCTGGAAACACCATATATTTT. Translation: CASSRRASGNTIYF.

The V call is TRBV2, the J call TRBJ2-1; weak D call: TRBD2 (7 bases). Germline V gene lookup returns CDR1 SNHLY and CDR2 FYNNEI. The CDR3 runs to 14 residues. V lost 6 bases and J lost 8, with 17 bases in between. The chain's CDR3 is CASRFGGNRDEQFF. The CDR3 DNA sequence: TGTGCCAGCAGGTTCGGGGGGAACAGGGATGAGCAGTTCTTC. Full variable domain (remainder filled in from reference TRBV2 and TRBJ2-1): EPEVTQTPSHQVTQMGQEVILRCVPISNHLYFYWYRQILGQKVEFLVSFYNNEISEKSEIFDDQFSVERPDGSNFTLKIRSTKLEDSAMYFCASRFGGNRDEQFFGPGTRLTVL.

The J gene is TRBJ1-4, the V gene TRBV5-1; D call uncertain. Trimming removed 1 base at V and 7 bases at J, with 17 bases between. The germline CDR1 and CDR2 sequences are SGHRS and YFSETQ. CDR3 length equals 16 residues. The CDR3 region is CASSLMPGPLSEKLFF. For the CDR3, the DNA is TGCGCCAGCAGCTTGATGCCCGGGCCCCTCAGTGAAAAACTGTTTTTT.

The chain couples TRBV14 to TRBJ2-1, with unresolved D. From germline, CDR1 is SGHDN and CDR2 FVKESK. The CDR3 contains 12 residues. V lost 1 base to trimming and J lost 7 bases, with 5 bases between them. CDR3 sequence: CASSQVPNEQFF. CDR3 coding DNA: TGTGCCAGCAGCCAAGTCCCTAATGAGCAGTTCTTC.

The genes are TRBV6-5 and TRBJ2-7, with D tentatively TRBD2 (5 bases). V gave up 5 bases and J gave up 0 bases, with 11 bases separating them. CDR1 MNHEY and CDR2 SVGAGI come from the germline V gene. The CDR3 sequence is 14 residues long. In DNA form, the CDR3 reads TGTGCCAGCAGTACCTGGGAGAGCTCCTACGAGCAGTACTTC. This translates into CASSTWESSYEQYF.

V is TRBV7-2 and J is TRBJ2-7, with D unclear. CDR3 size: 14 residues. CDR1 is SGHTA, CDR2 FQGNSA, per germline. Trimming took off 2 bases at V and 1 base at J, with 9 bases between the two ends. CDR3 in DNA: TGTGCCAGCAGCTTAAACAGCAGATCCTACGAGCAGTACTTC. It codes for CASSLNSRSYEQYF.

CDR3 sequence reads: CASRLTGLEETQYF. The CDR3 bases are TGTGCCAGCAGACTCACAGGGCTGGAAGAGACCCAGTACTTC. The rearrangement uses TRBV6-5 and TRBJ2-5; a weak D match, TRBD1 (6 bases). The CDR3 consists of 14 residues. V lost 6 bases, J lost 3 bases, and 14 bases lay in between. Germline V lookup: CDR1 MNHEY, CDR2 SVGAGI.

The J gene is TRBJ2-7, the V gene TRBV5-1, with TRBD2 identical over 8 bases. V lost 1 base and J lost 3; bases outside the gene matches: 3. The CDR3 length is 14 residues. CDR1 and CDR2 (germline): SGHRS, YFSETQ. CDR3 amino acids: CASSLTSGYYEQYF. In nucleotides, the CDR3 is TGCGCCAGCAGCTTGACTAGCGGATACTACGAGCAGTACTTC.

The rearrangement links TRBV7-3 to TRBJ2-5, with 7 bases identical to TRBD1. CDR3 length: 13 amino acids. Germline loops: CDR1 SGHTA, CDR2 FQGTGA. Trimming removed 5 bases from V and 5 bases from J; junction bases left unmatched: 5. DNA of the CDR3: TGTGCCAGCAGCCGACAGGGCGGGGAGACCCAGTACTTC. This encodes CASSRQGGETQYF. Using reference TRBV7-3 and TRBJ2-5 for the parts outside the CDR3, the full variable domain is GAGVSQTPSNKVTEKGKYVELRCDPISGHTALYWYRQSLGQGPEFLIYFQGTGAADDSGLPNDRFFAVRPEGSVSTLKIQRTERGDSAVYLCASSRQGGETQYFGPGTRLLVL.

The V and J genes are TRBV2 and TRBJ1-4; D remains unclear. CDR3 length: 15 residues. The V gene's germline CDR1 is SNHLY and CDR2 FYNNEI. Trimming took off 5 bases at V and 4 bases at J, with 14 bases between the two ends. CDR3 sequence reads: CASSLRKGVNEKLFF. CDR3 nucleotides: TGTGCCAGCAGTCTCCGAAAGGGAGTTAATGAAAAACTGTTTTTT.

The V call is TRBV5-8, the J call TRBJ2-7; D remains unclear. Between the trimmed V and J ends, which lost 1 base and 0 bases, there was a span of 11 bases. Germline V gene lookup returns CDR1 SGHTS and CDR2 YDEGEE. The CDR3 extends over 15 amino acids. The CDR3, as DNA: TGTGCCAGCAGCTTGTGGGGTAACCCCTCCTACGAGCAGTACTTC. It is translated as CASSLWGNPSYEQYF.

Here the CDR3 reads CASSPRSFGPGWDYNEQFF. The DNA for the CDR3 is TGTGCCAGCAGTCCCCGTTCGTTTGGCCCAGGATGGGACTACAATGAGCAGTTCTTC. The rearrangement joins TRBV27 to TRBJ2-1; D uncertain. CDR1 is MNHEY, CDR2 SMNVEV, per germline (reference sequence). V shed 5 bases and J shed 3 bases, with 26 bases lying between them. There are 19 residues in the CDR3.

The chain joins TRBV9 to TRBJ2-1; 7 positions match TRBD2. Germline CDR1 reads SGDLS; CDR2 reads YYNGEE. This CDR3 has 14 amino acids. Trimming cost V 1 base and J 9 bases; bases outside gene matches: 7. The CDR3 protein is CASSVSGRVTEQFF. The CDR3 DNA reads TGTGCCAGCAGCGTAAGTGGGAGGGTCACTGAGCAGTTCTTC.

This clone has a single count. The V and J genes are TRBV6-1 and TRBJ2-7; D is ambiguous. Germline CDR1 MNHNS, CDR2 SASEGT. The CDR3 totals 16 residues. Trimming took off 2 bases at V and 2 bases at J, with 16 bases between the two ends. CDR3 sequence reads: CASSERQVPATYEQYF. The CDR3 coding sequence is TGTGCCAGCAGTGAACGGCAGGTTCCGGCGACCTACGAGCAGTACTTC.

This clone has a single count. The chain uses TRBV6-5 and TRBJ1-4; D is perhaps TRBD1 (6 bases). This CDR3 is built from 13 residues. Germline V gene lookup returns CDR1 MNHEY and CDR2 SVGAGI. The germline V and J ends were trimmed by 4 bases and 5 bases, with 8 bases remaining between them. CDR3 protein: CASSLRGNEKLFF. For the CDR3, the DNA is TGTGCCAGCAGTTTAAGGGGGAATGAAAAACTGTTTTTT.

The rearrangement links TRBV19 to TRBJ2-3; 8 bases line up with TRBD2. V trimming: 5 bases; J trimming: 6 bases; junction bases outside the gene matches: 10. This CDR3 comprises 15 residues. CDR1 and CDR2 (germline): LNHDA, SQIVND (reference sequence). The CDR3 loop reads CASSPPGLVADTQYF. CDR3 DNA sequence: TGTGCCAGTAGTCCGCCGGGACTAGTGGCGGATACGCAGTATTTT.

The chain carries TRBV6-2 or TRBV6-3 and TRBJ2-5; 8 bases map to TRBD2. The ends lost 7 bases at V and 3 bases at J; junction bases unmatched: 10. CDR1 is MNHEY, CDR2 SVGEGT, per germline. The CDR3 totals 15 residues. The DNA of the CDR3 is TGTGCCAGCAACCCCTGGGGGCGGGGGGAAGAGACCCAGTACTTC. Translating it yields CASNPWGRGEETQYF.

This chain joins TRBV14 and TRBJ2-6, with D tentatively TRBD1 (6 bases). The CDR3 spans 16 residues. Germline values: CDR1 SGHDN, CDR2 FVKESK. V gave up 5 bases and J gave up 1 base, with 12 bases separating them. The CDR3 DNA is TGTGCCAGCAGCTTATATACAGGGTCTGGGGCCAACGTCCTGACTTTC. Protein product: CASSLYTGSGANVLTF.

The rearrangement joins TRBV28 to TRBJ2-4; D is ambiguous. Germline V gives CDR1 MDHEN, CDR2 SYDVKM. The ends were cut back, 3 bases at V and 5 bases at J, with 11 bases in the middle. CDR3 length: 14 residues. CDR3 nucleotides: TGTGCCAGCAGTTTCGACGGGCGAGAAAACATTCAGTACTTC. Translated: CASSFDGRENIQYF.

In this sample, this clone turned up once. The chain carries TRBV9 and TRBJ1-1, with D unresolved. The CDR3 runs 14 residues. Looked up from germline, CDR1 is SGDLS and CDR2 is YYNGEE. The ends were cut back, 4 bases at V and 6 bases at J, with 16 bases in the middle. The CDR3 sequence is CASSRAGTGSEAFF. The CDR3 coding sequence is TGTGCCAGCAGCCGGGCAGGCACTGGATCTGAAGCTTTCTTT.

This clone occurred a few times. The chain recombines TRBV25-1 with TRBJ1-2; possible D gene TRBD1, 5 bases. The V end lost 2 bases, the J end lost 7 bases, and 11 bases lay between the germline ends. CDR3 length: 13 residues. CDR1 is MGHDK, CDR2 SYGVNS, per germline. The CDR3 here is CASSEGQGFGYTF. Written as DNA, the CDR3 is TGTGCCAGCAGTGAAGGCCAGGGCTTTGGCTACACCTTC.

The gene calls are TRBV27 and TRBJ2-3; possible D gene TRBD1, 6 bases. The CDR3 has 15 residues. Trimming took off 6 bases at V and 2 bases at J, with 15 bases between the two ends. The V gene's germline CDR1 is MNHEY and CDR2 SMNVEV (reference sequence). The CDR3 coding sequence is TGTGCCAGCAGATTGACCAGGGGCGTCACAGATACGCAGTATTTT. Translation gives CASRLTRGVTDTQYF.

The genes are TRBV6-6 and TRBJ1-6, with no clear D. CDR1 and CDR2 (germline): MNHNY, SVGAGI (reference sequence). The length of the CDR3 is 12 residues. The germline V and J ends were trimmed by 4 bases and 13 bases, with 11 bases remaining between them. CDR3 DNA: TGTGCCAGCAGTTTGGCCGCTCGGCCCCTCCACTTT. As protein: CASSLAARPLHF.

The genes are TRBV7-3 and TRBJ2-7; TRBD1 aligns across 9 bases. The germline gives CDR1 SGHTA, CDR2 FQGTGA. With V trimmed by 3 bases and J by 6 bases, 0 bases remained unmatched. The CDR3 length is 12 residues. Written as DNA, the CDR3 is TGTGCCAGCAGCTTGACAGGGGGCGAGCAGTACTTC. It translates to CASSLTGGEQYF. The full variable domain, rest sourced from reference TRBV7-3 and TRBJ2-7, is GAGVSQTPSNKVTEKGKYVELRCDPISGHTALYWYRQSLGQGPEFLIYFQGTGAADDSGLPNDRFFAVRPEGSVSTLKIQRTERGDSAVYLCASSLTGGEQYFGPGTRLTVT.

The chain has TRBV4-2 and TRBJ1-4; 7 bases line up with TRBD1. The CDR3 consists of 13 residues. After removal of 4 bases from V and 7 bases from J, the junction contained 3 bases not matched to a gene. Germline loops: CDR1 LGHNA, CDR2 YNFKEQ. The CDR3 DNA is TGTGCCAGCAGCCGTACAGGGGTTGAAAAACTGTTTTTT. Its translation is CASSRTGVEKLFF.